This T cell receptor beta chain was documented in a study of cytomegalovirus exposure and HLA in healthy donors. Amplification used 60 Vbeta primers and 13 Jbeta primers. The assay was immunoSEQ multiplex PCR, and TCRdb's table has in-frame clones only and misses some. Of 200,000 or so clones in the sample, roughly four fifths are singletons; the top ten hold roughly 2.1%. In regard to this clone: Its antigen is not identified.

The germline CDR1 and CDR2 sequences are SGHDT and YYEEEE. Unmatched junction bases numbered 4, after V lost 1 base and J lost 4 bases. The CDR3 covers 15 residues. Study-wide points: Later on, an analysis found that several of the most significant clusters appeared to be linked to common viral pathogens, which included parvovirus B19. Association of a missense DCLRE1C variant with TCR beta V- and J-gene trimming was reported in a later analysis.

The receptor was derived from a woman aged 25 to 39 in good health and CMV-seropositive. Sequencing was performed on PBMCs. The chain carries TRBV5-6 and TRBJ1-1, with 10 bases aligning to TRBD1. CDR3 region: CASSLRGTGVTEAFF. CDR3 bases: TGTGCCAGCAGCTTGCGAGGGACAGGGGTCACTGAAGCTTTCTTT. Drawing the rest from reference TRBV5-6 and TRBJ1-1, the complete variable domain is DAGVTQSPTHLIKTRGQQVTLRCSPKSGHDTVSWYQQALGQGPQFIFQYYEEEERQRGNFPDRFSGHQFPNYSSELNVNALLLGDSALYLCASSLRGTGVTEAFFGQGTRLTVV.